This note documents a single T cell receptor beta chain sequence. In this CDR3 the conserved last residue, phenylalanine or tryptophan, is missing, so a read error is likely. The DNA is omitted, as the CDR3 cannot be located on it reliably, and the CDR3 follows TCRdb's listing. TCRdb re-clonotyped the PCR reads through MiXCR. This table holds some 46,000 clones, about 25% found once. The data stem from a study of metastatic and nonmetastatic thyroid tumors. The CDR3 length equals 9 residues, ends included. Germline CDR1 reads LNHDA; CDR2 reads SQIVND (reference sequence). Until they underwent thyroid surgery, no patient had received any treatment.

The V and J genes are TRBV19 and TRBJ2-7; TRBD2, the table's D call, lacks a check against the DNA. Sequenced material: blood. This receptor was identified in a male donor with papillary thyroid cancer or a benign thyroid nodule (not recorded which). Some clones in this sample may be carry-over from other donors' samples. The CDR3 loop is CASSGGLAG.